This TCR beta chain was obtained from a study of blood T cell repertoires in COVID-19. On this clone itself: This same CDR3 is encoded by further DNA sequences in the sample.

CDR3 length equals 14 residues. With V trimmed by 2 bases and J by 3 bases, 0 bases remained unmatched. Germline V gene data show CDR1 as SGHRS and CDR2 as YFSETQ. Profiled with immunoSEQ multiplex PCR; TCRdb holds only in-frame clones, not every one. The sample has 100,000 to 150,000 clones, approximately 86% seen once; the top ten hold roughly 2.2%. Ages ranged from about 18 to 100 years, with residence in more than 20 US areas. The V call is TRBV5-1, the J call TRBJ2-3, with 10 bases fitting TRBD2. Sample: PBMCs or T cells enriched from blood (not recorded which). The TCR sequence derives from a woman aged 45-59 years who had recovered from COVID-19. The CDR3 DNA is TGCGCCAGCAGCTTAGCGGGGGGGACAGATACGCAGTATTTT. Encoded protein: CASSLAGGTDTQYF.